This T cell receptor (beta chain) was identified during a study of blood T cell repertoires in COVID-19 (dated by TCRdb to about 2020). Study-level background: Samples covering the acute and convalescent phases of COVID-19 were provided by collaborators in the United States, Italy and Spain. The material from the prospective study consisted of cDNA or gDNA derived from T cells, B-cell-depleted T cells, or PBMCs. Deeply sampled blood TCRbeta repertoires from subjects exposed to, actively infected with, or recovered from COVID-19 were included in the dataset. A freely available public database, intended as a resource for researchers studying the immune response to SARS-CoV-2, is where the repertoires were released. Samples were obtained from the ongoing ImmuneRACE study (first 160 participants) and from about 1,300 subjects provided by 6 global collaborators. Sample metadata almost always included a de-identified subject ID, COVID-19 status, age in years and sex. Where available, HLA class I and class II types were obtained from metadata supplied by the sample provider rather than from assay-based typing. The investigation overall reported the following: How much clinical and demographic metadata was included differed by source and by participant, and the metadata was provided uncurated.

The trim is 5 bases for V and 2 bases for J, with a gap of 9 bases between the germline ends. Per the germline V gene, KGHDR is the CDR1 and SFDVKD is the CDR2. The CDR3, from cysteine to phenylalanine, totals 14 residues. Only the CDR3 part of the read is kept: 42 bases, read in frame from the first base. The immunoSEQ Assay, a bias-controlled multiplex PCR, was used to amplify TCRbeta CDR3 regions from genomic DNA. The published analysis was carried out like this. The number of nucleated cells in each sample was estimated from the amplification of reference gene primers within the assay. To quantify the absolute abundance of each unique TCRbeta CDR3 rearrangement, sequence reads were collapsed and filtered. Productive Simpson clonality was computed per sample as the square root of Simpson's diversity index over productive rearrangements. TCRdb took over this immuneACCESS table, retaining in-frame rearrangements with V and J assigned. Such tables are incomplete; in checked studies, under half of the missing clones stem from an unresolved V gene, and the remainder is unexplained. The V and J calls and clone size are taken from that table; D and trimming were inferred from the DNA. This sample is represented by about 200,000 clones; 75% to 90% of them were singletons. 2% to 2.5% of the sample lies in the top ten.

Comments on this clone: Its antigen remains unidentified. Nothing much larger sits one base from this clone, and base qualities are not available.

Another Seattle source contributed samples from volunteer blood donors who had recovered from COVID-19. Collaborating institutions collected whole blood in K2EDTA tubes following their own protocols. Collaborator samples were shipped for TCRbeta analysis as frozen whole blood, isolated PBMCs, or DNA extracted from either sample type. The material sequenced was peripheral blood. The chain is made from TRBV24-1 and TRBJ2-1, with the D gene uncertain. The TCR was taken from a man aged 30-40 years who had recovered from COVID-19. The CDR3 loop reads CATSADTPYNEQFF. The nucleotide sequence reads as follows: TGTGCCACCAGTGCTGACACTCCCTACAATGAGCAGTTCTTC.